The rows below give T cell receptor beta chains drawn from one sample of a study of cytomegalovirus exposure and HLA in healthy donors. Sequenced by immunoSEQ multiplex PCR; TCRdb stores in-frame clones only, minus some. Among approximately 110,000 clones listed, about 77% were seen once. Sequences were obtained from PBMCs. The source of these receptors is a young woman in good health and CMV-seropositive. CDR3s include the opening cysteine and the closing phenylalanine or tryptophan. Fields, in order: clone size, V gene, D gene, J gene, CDR3 protein, CDR3 DNA. A D gene is named only where the DNA matches it firmly. Size values are once, few and many counts, or a class for expanded clones, and some rows have none.

abundance: .; v_gene: TRBV27; d_gene: .; j_gene: TRBJ1-2; CDR3aa: CASSPYPVDSFYGYTF; CDR3nt: TGTGCCAGCAGTCCTTATCCGGTTGACAGTTTCTATGGCTACACCTTC
abundance: .; v_gene: TRBV11-2; d_gene: TRBD2; j_gene: TRBJ2-3; CDR3aa: CASSFQAGAGDTQYF; CDR3nt: TGTGCCAGCAGCTTTCAAGCGGGGGCCGGAGATACGCAGTATTTT
abundance: .; v_gene: TRBV11-3; d_gene: TRBD2; j_gene: TRBJ2-5; CDR3aa: CASSLFSGVETQYF; CDR3nt: TGTGCCAGCAGCTTATTTAGCGGGGTTGAGACCCAGTACTTC
abundance: .; v_gene: TRBV14; d_gene: .; j_gene: TRBJ2-7; CDR3aa: CASSQPPGAEQYF; CDR3nt: TGTGCCAGCAGCCAGCCCCCAGGGGCCGAGCAGTACTTC
abundance: .; v_gene: TRBV7-9; d_gene: .; j_gene: TRBJ2-7; CDR3aa: CASSLGGYYEQYF; CDR3nt: TGTGCCAGCAGCTTAGGCGGGTACTACGAGCAGTACTTC
abundance: .; v_gene: TRBV5-1; d_gene: .; j_gene: TRBJ2-3; CDR3aa: CASSRGDKTSTDTQYF; CDR3nt: TGCGCCAGCAGCCGGGGGGACAAAACTAGCACAGATACGCAGTATTTT
abundance: .; v_gene: TRBV28; d_gene: .; j_gene: TRBJ2-1; CDR3aa: CASGRLAYNEQFF; CDR3nt: TGTGCCAGCGGTCGGCTAGCCTACAATGAGCAGTTCTTC
abundance: .; v_gene: TRBV11-3; d_gene: .; j_gene: TRBJ1-1; CDR3aa: CASSSGTKRTALGTEAFF; CDR3nt: TGTGCCAGCAGCTCTGGGACGAAACGGACAGCACTGGGCACTGAAGCTTTCTTT
abundance: .; v_gene: TRBV30; d_gene: .; j_gene: TRBJ2-3; CDR3aa: CAWSERSTDTQYF; CDR3nt: TGTGCCTGGAGTGAGCGGAGCACAGATACGCAGTATTTT
abundance: .; v_gene: TRBV28; d_gene: .; j_gene: TRBJ2-7; CDR3aa: CASSSDSVYEQYF; CDR3nt: TGTGCCAGCAGCTCCGACAGCGTCTACGAGCAGTACTTC
abundance: .; v_gene: TRBV5-6; d_gene: .; j_gene: TRBJ2-3; CDR3aa: CASSPMSSADTQYF; CDR3nt: TGTGCCAGCAGCCCCATGAGTTCGGCAGATACGCAGTATTTT
abundance: .; v_gene: TRBV6-5; d_gene: .; j_gene: TRBJ1-1; CDR3aa: CASRQMNTEAFF; CDR3nt: TGTGCCAGCAGACAGATGAACACTGAAGCTTTCTTT
abundance: .; v_gene: TRBV5-1; d_gene: TRBD1; j_gene: TRBJ1-4; CDR3aa: CASSEGGAGEKLFF; CDR3nt: TGCGCCAGCAGCGAAGGGGGCGCGGGTGAAAAACTGTTTTTT
abundance: .; v_gene: TRBV21-1; d_gene: .; j_gene: TRBJ1-5; CDR3aa: CASSKGDSFDQPQHF; CDR3nt: TGTGCCAGCAGCAAAGGGGACAGCTTTGATCAGCCCCAGCATTTT
abundance: few; v_gene: TRBV4-1; d_gene: TRBD2; j_gene: TRBJ2-7; CDR3aa: CASSQHFVLAGGLYEQYF; CDR3nt: TGCGCCAGCAGCCAACATTTTGTCCTTGCGGGGGGGCTGTACGAGCAGTACTTC
abundance: .; v_gene: TRBV19; d_gene: TRBD1; j_gene: TRBJ1-1; CDR3aa: CATRDRGNTEAFF; CDR3nt: TGTGCCACCAGGGACAGGGGAAACACTGAAGCTTTCTTT